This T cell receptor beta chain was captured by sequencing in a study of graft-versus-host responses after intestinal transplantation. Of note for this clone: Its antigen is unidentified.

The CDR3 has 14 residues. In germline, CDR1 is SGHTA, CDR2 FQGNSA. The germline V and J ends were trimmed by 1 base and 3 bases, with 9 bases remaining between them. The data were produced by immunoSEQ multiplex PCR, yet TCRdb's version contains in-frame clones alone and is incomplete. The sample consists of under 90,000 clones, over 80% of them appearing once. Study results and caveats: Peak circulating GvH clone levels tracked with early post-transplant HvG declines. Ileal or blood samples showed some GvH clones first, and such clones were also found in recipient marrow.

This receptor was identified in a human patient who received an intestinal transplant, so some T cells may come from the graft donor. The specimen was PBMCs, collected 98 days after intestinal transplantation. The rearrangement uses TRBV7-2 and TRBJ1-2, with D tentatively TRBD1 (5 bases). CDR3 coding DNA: TGTGCCAGCAGCTTAGGTGGGGCCTACTATGGCTACACCTTC. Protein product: CASSLGGAYYGYTF.